This is a list of T cell receptor beta chains from one sample in a study of PD-L1 blockade in urothelial cancer. Generated by immunoSEQ multiplex PCR, the TCRdb table keeps only in-frame clones and is missing some. The repertoire has more than 50,000 clones, about four fifths of them found once; the top ten carry 2.5% to 4%. The source material was PBMCs, sampled around atezolizumab (anti-PD-L1) treatment. The receptors were sampled from a man between 70 and 80 years old with urothelial cancer. The CDR3 runs from the conserved cysteine through the conserved F or W. The D gene is left open where the match is weak. Size is omitted from some rows. Given values are once, few, many or a class for expanded clones.

D: TRBD1; size: once; J: TRBJ2-3; V: TRBV28; DNA: TGTGCCAGCACCCCGACAGGGGTGACAGATACGCAGTATTTT; CDR3: CASTPTGVTDTQYF
D: NA; size: NA; J: TRBJ2-7; V: TRBV6-5; DNA: TGTGCCAGTTCCGACAGAATCTCCTACGAGCAGTACTTC; CDR3: CASSDRISYEQYF
D: NA; size: NA; J: TRBJ1-5; V: TRBV27; DNA: TGTGCCAGCAGTTCTACAGGGCAGGGCAATCAGCCCCAGCATTTT; CDR3: CASSSTGQGNQPQHF
D: TRBD2; size: NA; J: TRBJ2-7; V: TRBV27; DNA: TGTGCCAGCAGGTCCCGACTAGCGGGAGGGCCCAGCGAGCAGTACTTC; CDR3: CASRSRLAGGPSEQYF
D: NA; size: once; J: TRBJ1-1; V: TRBV4-2; DNA: TGTGCCAGCAGCCAAGAACCAGGGGACAACACTGAAGCTTTCTTT; CDR3: CASSQEPGDNTEAFF
D: NA; size: few; J: TRBJ2-7; V: TRBV6-6; DNA: TGTGCCAGCAGTTACCCGACAGCATCCTACGAGCAGTACTTC; CDR3: CASSYPTASYEQYF
D: NA; size: NA; J: TRBJ1-2; V: TRBV19; DNA: TGTGCCAGTAGTAAAGGGGTGAACTATGGCTACACCTTC; CDR3: CASSKGVNYGYTF
D: NA; size: NA; J: TRBJ1-2; V: TRBV11-2; DNA: TGTGCCAGCAGCCCCGGACTTACCTATGGCTACACCTTC; CDR3: CASSPGLTYGYTF
D: NA; size: NA; J: TRBJ2-1; V: TRBV15; DNA: TGTGCCACCAGCACCTATAGCCCTCGAGGCAATGAGCAGTTCTTC; CDR3: CATSTYSPRGNEQFF
D: TRBD2; size: NA; J: TRBJ2-1; V: TRBV11-3; DNA: TGTGCCAGCAGCCTCGGGACTAGCGGAAACAATGAGCAGTTCTTC; CDR3: CASSLGTSGNNEQFF
D: NA; size: NA; J: TRBJ2-7; V: TRBV7-9; DNA: TGTGCCAGCAGCTTAGGTACCTACGAGCAGTACTTC; CDR3: CASSLGTYEQYF
D: TRBD2; size: NA; J: TRBJ2-5; V: TRBV9; DNA: TGTGCCAGCAGCGTAGGGGCGGGAGTTGCGGAGACCCAGTACTTC; CDR3: CASSVGAGVAETQYF
D: NA; size: NA; J: TRBJ2-5; V: TRBV10-2; DNA: TGCGCCAGCAGTGACTGGCAGGCGAGTTCGGGGGAGACCCAGTACTTC; CDR3: CASSDWQASSGETQYF
D: NA; size: NA; J: TRBJ1-4; V: TRBV7-9; DNA: TGTGCCAGCAGCACCGGGGGGCTACTAGCGAATGAAAAACTGTTTTTT; CDR3: CASSTGGLLANEKLFF
D: TRBD2; size: NA; J: TRBJ2-1; V: TRBV7-2; DNA: TGTGCCAGCAGCCGACCTACTAGCGCCTACAATGAGCAGTTCTTC; CDR3: CASSRPTSAYNEQFF
D: TRBD1; size: NA; J: TRBJ2-1; V: TRBV7-3; DNA: TGTGCCAGCAGCTTCCGACAGGGGCCCTTGAATGAGCAGTTCTTC; CDR3: CASSFRQGPLNEQFF
D: NA; size: once; J: TRBJ2-7; V: TRBV12-2; DNA: TGTGCAAGTCGCTTAGCTCACCGTGTGCAGGGCCCTTCCTACGAGCAGTACTTC; CDR3: CASRLAHRVQGPSYEQYF
D: TRBD2; size: NA; J: TRBJ2-1; V: TRBV19; DNA: TGTGCCAGCTCTAGCGGGACTTACCCCCACAATGAGCAGTTCTTC; CDR3: CASSSGTYPHNEQFF
D: NA; size: NA; J: TRBJ2-6; V: TRBV18; DNA: TGTGCCAGCTCACCGTCGACTTCGCGGAGCTCTGGGGCCAACGTCCTGACTTTC; CDR3: CASSPSTSRSSGANVLTF
D: NA; size: NA; J: TRBJ1-5; V: TRBV28; DNA: TGTGCCAGCAGTTTACAGGGGTCCCCGAATCAGCCCCAGCATTTT; CDR3: CASSLQGSPNQPQHF
D: NA; size: NA; J: TRBJ2-2; V: TRBV19; DNA: TGTGCCAGTAGTATAGATGGGCAGGGCTCCGGGGAGCTGTTTTTT; CDR3: CASSIDGQGSGELFF
D: TRBD1; size: few; J: TRBJ2-1; V: TRBV5-1; DNA: TGCGCCAGCAGCTCCCGTCGGGACAGGTCTGTCTCGAATGAGCAGTTCTTC; CDR3: CASSSRRDRSVSNEQFF
D: TRBD2; size: NA; J: TRBJ2-3; V: TRBV5-1; DNA: TGCGCCAGCAGCTTGTCCGGGAGGGGCACAGATACGCAGTATTTT; CDR3: CASSLSGRGTDTQYF
D: TRBD2; size: NA; J: TRBJ2-5; V: TRBV5-1; DNA: TGCGCCAGCAGCTCCGGGGGGGGCGCGAGTATTCAAGAGACCCAGTACTTC; CDR3: CASSSGGGASIQETQYF
D: NA; size: NA; J: TRBJ2-7; V: TRBV11-2; DNA: TGTGCCAGCAGCTTACAGGTCCCAACCACCTACGAGCAGTACTTC; CDR3: CASSLQVPTTYEQYF
D: TRBD2; size: NA; J: TRBJ2-3; V: TRBV28; DNA: TGTGCCAGCAGTTTAGTGGGGGAGTGGGAGGGCCTTTTTGCAGATACGCAGTATTTT; CDR3: CASSLVGEWEGLFADTQYF
D: NA; size: NA; J: TRBJ2-3; V: TRBV5-1; DNA: TGCGCCAGCAGCTCACAGACCAGCACAGATACGCAGTATTTT; CDR3: CASSSQTSTDTQYF
D: TRBD2; size: NA; J: TRBJ2-3; V: TRBV7-9; DNA: TGTGCCAGCAGCCCATGGCGGGGGGAGGAAGATACGCAGTATTTT; CDR3: CASSPWRGEEDTQYF
D: TRBD1; size: NA; J: TRBJ1-2; V: TRBV7-2; DNA: TGTGCCAGCAGCTTACTGATAGGACAGGGAGGAGAAGGCTACACCTTC; CDR3: CASSLLIGQGGEGYTF
D: NA; size: NA; J: TRBJ1-2; V: TRBV30; DNA: TGTGCCTGGACCTCTGGGGCTGCTAACTATGGCTACACCTTC; CDR3: CAWTSGAANYGYTF
D: NA; size: NA; J: TRBJ1-1; V: TRBV5-1; DNA: TGCGCCAGCAGCTTGGGCGGGATGAACACTGAAGCTTTCTTT; CDR3: CASSLGGMNTEAFF
D: NA; size: NA; J: TRBJ2-7; V: TRBV30; DNA: TGTGCCTGGAGTGTACTTTTAGAAAACGAGCAGTACTTC; CDR3: CAWSVLLENEQYF
D: TRBD2; size: NA; J: TRBJ2-5; V: TRBV5-1; DNA: TGCGCCAGCAGCCCTAGGACTAGCGGACAAGAGACCCAGTACTTC; CDR3: CASSPRTSGQETQYF
D: TRBD1; size: NA; J: TRBJ1-3; V: TRBV7-9; DNA: TGTGCCAGCAGCTTCGCAGGGGGCTCCGGAAACACCATATATTTT; CDR3: CASSFAGGSGNTIYF
D: NA; size: NA; J: TRBJ1-2; V: TRBV29-1; DNA: TGCAGCGGGACCCTCCAGGGTGGCTATGGCTACACCTTC; CDR3: CSGTLQGGYGYTF
D: NA; size: NA; J: TRBJ1-4; V: TRBV6-1; DNA: TGTGCCAGCAGTGAACCAGGAATCGAGAAACTGTTTTTT; CDR3: CASSEPGIEKLFF
D: TRBD2; size: NA; J: TRBJ2-1; V: TRBV6-1; DNA: TGTGCCAGCAGCGGACTAGACAATGAGCAGTTCTTC; CDR3: CASSGLDNEQFF
D: NA; size: NA; J: TRBJ2-7; V: TRBV18; DNA: TGTGCCAGCTCACTTGGACAGTACGAGCAGTACTTC; CDR3: CASSLGQYEQYF
D: NA; size: NA; J: TRBJ2-3; V: TRBV5-1; DNA: TGCGCCAGCAGCTTGATGGCGTCACGCGGGACAGATACGCAGTATTTT; CDR3: CASSLMASRGTDTQYF
D: NA; size: NA; J: TRBJ1-5; V: TRBV7-2; DNA: TGTGCCAGCAGTGGAGACAGGTTGTGGCCCCAGCATTTT; CDR3: CASSGDRLWPQHF
D: NA; size: NA; J: TRBJ1-1; V: TRBV5-1; DNA: TGCGCCAGCACCAAGGGACCGGAGGGGACTGAAGCTTTCTTT; CDR3: CASTKGPEGTEAFF
D: NA; size: NA; J: TRBJ1-2; V: TRBV10-2; DNA: TGCGCCAGCAGTGAGGTCCTTCGAGGGGGCTACACCTTC; CDR3: CASSEVLRGGYTF
D: NA; size: NA; J: TRBJ1-2; V: TRBV27; DNA: TGTGCCAGCACGCCAACGCTGATAGACAGCCAGATCTATGGCTACACCTTC; CDR3: CASTPTLIDSQIYGYTF
D: TRBD1; size: once; J: TRBJ2-1; V: TRBV2; DNA: TGTGCCAGCAGTGAAGGAGGGACAGTTTACAATGAGCAGTTCTTC; CDR3: CASSEGGTVYNEQFF
D: TRBD2; size: NA; J: TRBJ2-3; V: TRBV4-2; DNA: TGTGCCAGCAGCCGTCCCATGATGGGGGGGAAAACAGATACGCAGTATTTT; CDR3: CASSRPMMGGKTDTQYF
D: NA; size: few; J: TRBJ1-2; V: TRBV7-9; DNA: TGTGCCAGCAGCTTAGCGGCCTCCGACTATGGCTACACCTTC; CDR3: CASSLAASDYGYTF
D: NA; size: NA; J: TRBJ1-5; V: TRBV18; DNA: TGTGCCAGCTCACGAGGGAGGGATCAGCCCCAGCATTTT; CDR3: CASSRGRDQPQHF